The clone carrying this T cell receptor (beta chain) is a singleton in its sample. Trimming at V came to 3 bases and at J to 0 bases, leaving 4 bases not matched to a gene. This CDR3 region has 19 residues. CDR1 is LNHDA, CDR2 SQIVND, per germline (reference sequence). Researchers ran the PCR with 60 Vbeta and 13 Jbeta primers. Repertoires were generated with immunoSEQ multiplex PCR, while TCRdb's copy carries only in-frame clones and drops some. The sample shows about 140,000 clones, roughly 70% of them seen only once. The sample comes from a study of cytomegalovirus exposure and HLA in healthy donors.

The clonotype comes from a human donor in good health. Specimen: PBMCs. The chain carries TRBV19 and TRBJ2-2; 16 positions agree with TRBD2. CDR3 DNA: TGTGCCAGTAGTATCGGGACTAGCGGGAGGGGCGCGAACACCGGGGAGCTGTTTTTT. Its protein is CASSIGTSGRGANTGELFF.